Sequencing of this TCR beta chain was carried out in a study of T cell responses to AZD1222 COVID-19 vaccine. In the case of this clone: The antigen remains undetermined.

Germline CDR1 is WSHSY and CDR2 is SAAADI. This CDR3 is built from 16 residues. Trimming cost V 8 bases and J 1 base; bases outside gene matches: 6. Sequenced by immunoSEQ multiplex PCR; TCRdb stores in-frame clones only, minus some. Of about 180,000 clones in the sample, roughly nine tenths were seen once. Study-wide results and limits: At baseline, just a handful of AZD1222 recipients tested seropositive. Spike was spanned by vaccine-associated CD4 TCRs, which were dominant at 160-218 and 743-854.

The receptor's source is an adult in good health. The J gene is TRBJ2-5, the V gene TRBV10-2; TRBD2 matches 14 bases. The sample was peripheral blood, taken on day 0 of AZD1222 vaccination. The CDR3 region is CASGGLAGALQETQYF. DNA for the CDR3: TGCGCCAGCGGGGGACTAGCGGGGGCCCTCCAAGAGACCCAGTACTTC.